The 32 T cell receptor beta chains presented below share a single source sample, sequenced in a study of cytomegalovirus exposure and HLA in healthy donors. The PCR employed 60 Vbeta primers together with 13 Jbeta primers. Assay: immunoSEQ multiplex PCR; the TCRdb copy retains only in-frame clones and omits some. The sample's table shows about 130,000 clones. The sample comprised PBMCs. All receptors come from a woman aged 35 to 49 in good health and CMV-seropositive.

V gene TRBV14 combines with J gene TRBJ2-3; D is possibly TRBD1 (6 bases). V was clipped by 4 bases and J by 3 bases, with 14 bases between them. Germline V CDR1 and CDR2: SGHDN, FVKESK. The CDR3 covers 15 residues. The CDR3 reads CASSPDRSETDTQYF. In nucleotides, the CDR3 is TGTGCCAGCAGCCCAGACAGGTCAGAGACAGATACGCAGTATTTT.

The chain has TRBV2 and TRBJ1-5; TRBD1 matches 8 bases. With V trimmed by 2 bases and J by 0 bases, 6 bases remained unmatched. CDR1 and CDR2 from the germline V gene are SNHLY and FYNNEI. This CDR3 comprises 17 residues. Here the CDR3 reads CASSEWAGGDSNQPQHF. The CDR3 DNA reads as TGTGCCAGCAGTGAATGGGCAGGGGGCGATAGCAATCAGCCCCAGCATTTT.

V gene TRBV19 combines with J gene TRBJ2-1; TRBD2 matches at 13 bases. The CDR3 consists of 15 residues. In germline, CDR1 is LNHDA, CDR2 SQIVND (reference sequence). The J segment lost 9 bases and the V segment lost 5 bases, leaving 7 bases of the junction unmatched. CDR3 region: CASSPGLAGEIEQFF. The CDR3, as DNA: TGTGCCAGTAGTCCTGGACTAGCGGGAGAAATTGAGCAGTTCTTC.

The V gene is TRBV27, the J gene TRBJ1-2; 10 bases are a match to TRBD1. CDR1 is MNHEY and CDR2 is SMNVEV in the germline V gene (reference sequence). This CDR3 spans 16 amino acids. Germline trimming cut 5 bases from V and 3 bases from J; bases unmatched to any gene: 9. The CDR3 DNA follows: TGTGCCAGCAGTCGACAGGGGGCCAACGTAGACTATGGCTACACCTTC. Protein sequence: CASSRQGANVDYGYTF.

The V gene is TRBV7-3, the J gene TRBJ2-3, with TRBD2 matching 9 bases. With V trimmed by 2 bases and J by 4 bases, 13 bases remained unmatched. Germline loops: CDR1 SGHTA, CDR2 FQGTGA. This CDR3 comprises 18 residues. The CDR3 spells CASSLVASGTRGADTQYF. The CDR3 DNA is TGTGCCAGCAGCTTAGTGGCTAGCGGGACACGAGGGGCAGATACGCAGTATTTT.

V usage is TRBV7-8 and J usage is TRBJ2-3; D may be TRBD2 (5 bases). CDR3 length: 15 amino acids. The V and J ends lost 2 bases and 6 bases respectively, with 15 bases between them. The germline CDR1 and CDR2 sequences are SGHVS and FQNEAQ. This chain's CDR3 is CASSLLRGMSDTQYF. The CDR3 coding sequence is TGTGCCAGCAGCTTATTGCGAGGGATGTCGGATACGCAGTATTTT.

The chain has TRBV4-1 and TRBJ2-2, with D perhaps matching TRBD2 (6 bases). Germline V CDR1 and CDR2: MGHRA, YSYEKL. The V end was cut by 4 bases, the J end by 4 bases, with 16 bases between. This CDR3 has 16 amino acids. CDR3 amino acids: CASSPKDTSSTGELFF. The CDR3 DNA reads as TGCGCCAGCAGCCCAAAAGACACTAGCAGCACCGGGGAGCTGTTTTTT.

This chain connects TRBV5-6 to TRBJ2-5, with TRBD1 identical over 9 bases. The DNA matches TRBJ2-7 better at its end, which makes the J call doubtful. The CDR3 spans 15 residues. Germline CDR1 is SGHDT and CDR2 is YYEEEE. The CDR3 coding sequence is TGTGCCAGCACTAAAACAGGGGGCGAACCTTACGAGCAGTACTTC. This translates into CASTKTGGEPYEQYF.

V gene TRBV5-8 combines with J gene TRBJ1-5; D possibly corresponds to TRBD1 (5 bases). Trimming took 2 bases from V and 2 from J, leaving 14 bases between them. CDR1 is SGHTS, CDR2 YDEGEE, per germline. The CDR3 sequence is 16 residues long. CDR3 residues: CASSFLGGGGNQPQHF. For the CDR3, the DNA is TGTGCCAGCAGCTTTTTGGGGGGAGGCGGCAATCAGCCCCAGCATTTT.

This chain uses TRBV5-1 with TRBJ1-1; D is ambiguous. The V gene's germline CDR1 is SGHRS and CDR2 YFSETQ. Trimming removed 0 bases from V and 3 bases from J, with 9 bases in between. The CDR3 is 14 amino acids. CDR3: CASSLAGFHTEAFF. CDR3 DNA: TGCGCCAGCAGCTTGGCGGGATTCCACACTGAAGCTTTCTTT.

V gene TRBV6-5 combines with J gene TRBJ1-2; D perhaps matches TRBD1 (6 bases). Germline assignment: CDR1 MNHEY and CDR2 SVGAGI. V was shortened by 5 bases and J by 5 bases, with 12 bases between the two germline ends. The CDR3 runs 13 residues. CDR3 DNA: TGTGCCAGCAGTAACGGACAGCTATATGGCTACACCTTC. Translated: CASSNGQLYGYTF.

The rearrangement uses TRBV12-5 and TRBJ2-1, with 9 bases matching TRBD2. V shed 6 bases and J 2 bases; nucleotides not matched to a gene: 2. CDR1 and CDR2 (germline): LGHNT, FRNRAP. The CDR3 length is 14 residues. CDR3 loop: CASGLAGAYNEQFF. The DNA of the CDR3 is TGTGCTAGTGGATTAGCGGGAGCCTACAATGAGCAGTTCTTC.

The rearrangement links TRBV20-1 to TRBJ1-1; D not resolved. This CDR3 spans 11 amino acids. CDR1 is DFQATT, CDR2 SNEGSKA, per germline (reference sequence). V lost 6 bases and J 6 bases, leaving 11 bases between the germline ends. The CDR3 loop is CSAGRAAEAFF. For the CDR3, the DNA is TGCAGTGCCGGGAGGGCCGCTGAAGCTTTCTTT.

The gene calls are TRBV7-9 and TRBJ2-1, with 8 nucleotides matching TRBD2. The ends lost 6 bases at V and 6 bases at J; junction bases unmatched: 16. The CDR3 spans 17 residues. Germline assignment: CDR1 SEHNR and CDR2 FQNEAQ (reference sequence). The CDR3 reads CASRAKVQREFPNEQFF. The CDR3 nucleotides are TGTGCCAGCAGGGCTAAAGTCCAGCGGGAGTTCCCCAATGAGCAGTTCTTC.

The chain combines TRBV15 with TRBJ2-1; 8 bases align to TRBD2. In germline, CDR1 is LNHNV, CDR2 YYDKDF (reference sequence). V was pared by 2 bases and J by 4 bases, with 4 bases of the junction left unmatched. The CDR3 covers 15 residues. CDR3 bases: TGTGCCACCAGCAGAACAACTAGCGGTTACAATGAGCAGTTCTTC. It yields the protein CATSRTTSGYNEQFF.

The chain combines TRBV29-1 with TRBJ2-7; TRBD1 agrees at 8 bases. Germline CDR1 reads SQVTM; CDR2 reads ANQGSEA. With V trimmed by 4 bases and J by 2 bases, 7 bases remained unmatched. The CDR3 consists of 14 residues. The CDR3 sequence is CSVVGDRGTYEQYF. The CDR3 bases are TGCAGCGTTGTAGGCGACAGGGGTACCTACGAGCAGTACTTC.

The chain is built from TRBV7-3 and TRBJ2-1; 10 bases fit TRBD2. Germline trimming cut 0 bases from V and 6 bases from J; bases unmatched to any gene: 11. The CDR3 has 18 residues. Germline CDR1 SGHTA, CDR2 FQGTGA. In DNA, the CDR3 is TGTGCCAGCAGCTTAACGTATTCTAGCGGGAGATCGTTCAATGAGCAGTTCTTC. This encodes CASSLTYSSGRSFNEQFF. Variable domain in full (rest from reference TRBV7-3 and TRBJ2-1): GAGVSQTPSNKVTEKGKYVELRCDPISGHTALYWYRQSLGQGPEFLIYFQGTGAADDSGLPNDRFFAVRPEGSVSTLKIQRTERGDSAVYLCASSLTYSSGRSFNEQFFGPGTRLTVL.

The genes are TRBV11-2 and TRBJ1-1; D is perhaps TRBD1 (5 bases). Germline CDR1 is SGHAT and CDR2 is FQNNGV. This CDR3 comprises 15 residues. The V and J ends lost 4 bases and 0 bases respectively, with 12 bases between them. DNA of the CDR3: TGTGCCAGCAGCTCATCGGGGGGTCTGAACACTGAAGCTTTCTTT. It is translated as CASSSSGGLNTEAFF. The full variable domain, with the rest looked up from reference TRBV11-2 and TRBJ1-1, is EAGVAQSPRYKIIEKRQSVAFWCNPISGHATLYWYQQILGQGPKLLIQFQNNGVVDDSQLPKDRFSAERLKGVDSTLKIQPAKLEDSAVYLCASSSSGGLNTEAFFGQGTRLTVV.

V is TRBV19 and J is TRBJ1-5, with 7 bases matching TRBD1. The ends lost 7 bases at V and 4 bases at J; junction bases unmatched: 13. From germline, CDR1 is LNHDA and CDR2 SQIVND (reference sequence). CDR3 size: 16 residues. CDR3 nucleotide sequence: TGTGCCAGTACCGTTAGTCCGGGACAGCAGAATCAGCCCCAGCATTTT. Its translation: CASTVSPGQQNQPQHF.

The chain uses TRBV6-5 and TRBJ1-2; D ambiguous. The V and J ends lost 0 bases and 5 bases respectively, with 16 bases between them. Germline assignment: CDR1 MNHEY and CDR2 SVGAGI. CDR3 length equals 16 residues. The CDR3 DNA reads TGTGCCAGCAGTTACTCTCAGGCCCAAGGAAGGTATGGCTACACCTTC. Its translation: CASSYSQAQGRYGYTF.

The CDR3 loop reads CASSLVQGAGANVLTF. For the CDR3, the DNA is TGCGCCAGCAGCTTGGTGCAGGGGGCTGGGGCCAACGTCCTGACTTTC. The chain couples TRBV5-1 to TRBJ2-6; 7 positions agree with TRBD1. With V trimmed by 0 bases and J by 2 bases, 2 bases remained unmatched. The CDR3 has 16 amino acids. The germline CDR1 and CDR2 sequences are SGHRS and YFSETQ.

The chain combines TRBV6-5 with TRBJ2-7, with D perhaps matching TRBD1 (6 bases). The length of the CDR3 is 15 residues. The germline CDR1 and CDR2 sequences are MNHEY and SVGAGI. V lost 4 bases and J 0 bases, leaving 13 bases between the germline ends. DNA of the CDR3: TGTGCCAGCAGTTGGGACAAATTAAGCTCCTACGAGCAGTACTTC. Amino acids: CASSWDKLSSYEQYF.

The chain combines TRBV2 with TRBJ2-5; D may be TRBD2 (5 bases). The V gene's germline CDR1 is SNHLY and CDR2 FYNNEI. Trimming left V 8 bases short and J 3 bases short, with 19 bases between. The length of the CDR3 is 15 residues. CDR3: CASLGGGGSKETQYF. The CDR3 bases are TGTGCCAGCCTTGGCGGAGGAGGCTCTAAAGAGACCCAGTACTTC.

The chain joins TRBV27 to TRBJ2-1, with TRBD2 matching over 9 bases. The CDR3 has 19 residues. The junction had 15 bases not matched to a gene; V was cut back by 3 bases and J by 3 bases. Germline V CDR1 and CDR2: MNHEY, SMNVEV (reference sequence). The chain's CDR3 is CASSFNKLLSGSGYNEQFF. The CDR3 DNA follows: TGTGCCAGCAGTTTCAACAAACTACTTAGCGGGAGCGGCTACAATGAGCAGTTCTTC.

J is TRBJ1-1 and V is TRBV11-2; no clear D. The V and J ends lost 6 bases and 5 bases respectively, with 13 bases between them. The CDR3 sequence is 13 residues long. Germline CDR1 SGHAT, CDR2 FQNNGV. In DNA form, the CDR3 reads TGTGCCAGCAGGGAGGGCTTGGGAACTGAAGCTTTCTTT. Protein product: CASREGLGTEAFF.

The chain links TRBV7-3 to TRBJ2-2, with 13 bases aligning to TRBD2. V shed 5 bases and J 4 bases; nucleotides not matched to a gene: 7. From germline, CDR1 is SGHTA and CDR2 FQGTGA. CDR3 length: 17 residues. The CDR3 region is CASSPTGLAGTTGELFF. The CDR3 DNA reads as TGTGCCAGCAGCCCGACGGGACTAGCGGGAACCACCGGGGAGCTGTTTTTT. Combining the CDR3 with reference TRBV7-3 and TRBJ2-2 gives the whole variable domain GAGVSQTPSNKVTEKGKYVELRCDPISGHTALYWYRQSLGQGPEFLIYFQGTGAADDSGLPNDRFFAVRPEGSVSTLKIQRTERGDSAVYLCASSPTGLAGTTGELFFGEGSRLTVL.

The chain has TRBV27 and TRBJ1-1; possibly TRBD1 for D (5 bases). V was pared by 7 bases and J by 2 bases, with 8 bases between. Germline values: CDR1 MNHEY, CDR2 SMNVEV (reference sequence). The CDR3 contains 12 residues. The CDR3 loop is CASMGHNTEAFF. In DNA, the CDR3 is TGTGCCAGCATGGGGCATAACACTGAAGCTTTCTTT.

The chain couples TRBV27 to TRBJ2-3, with 7 positions matching TRBD2. Germline V gene data show CDR1 as MNHEY and CDR2 as SMNVEV (reference sequence). The CDR3 spans 15 residues. The V and J ends lost 6 bases and 0 bases, in that order; junction bases with no gene match: 6. The CDR3 coding sequence is TGTGCCAGCAGCCAAGCGGGGACTAGCACAGATACGCAGTATTTT. It codes for CASSQAGTSTDTQYF.

This chain uses TRBV28 with TRBJ2-7; maybe TRBD2 (6 bases). Trimming took off 7 bases at V and 2 bases at J, with 12 bases between the two ends. Germline V gives CDR1 MDHEN, CDR2 SYDVKM. The CDR3 has 13 residues. The CDR3 DNA is TGTGCCAGCACGGGGACTCTCACCTACGAGCAGTACTTC. Translation gives CASTGTLTYEQYF.

This chain joins TRBV11-3 and TRBJ2-1; 7 positions match TRBD2. This CDR3 region has 13 residues. Germline loops: CDR1 SGHNT, CDR2 YENEEA. V trimming: 0 bases; J trimming: 8 bases; junction bases outside the gene matches: 1. Here the CDR3 DNA reads TGTGCCAGCAGCTTAGAGGGAGGGGATGAGCAGTTCTTC. Translation: CASSLEGGDEQFF.

This sequence joins TRBV5-6 and TRBJ2-5; 8 bases are a match to TRBD2. J was trimmed by 11 bases and V by 4 bases; bases with no gene match: 13. CDR1 is SGHDT and CDR2 is YYEEEE in the germline V gene. CDR3 length: 14 residues. This chain's CDR3 is CASSQSAASGLQYF. The CDR3, as DNA: TGTGCCAGCAGCCAATCGGCGGCTAGCGGGTTGCAGTACTTC.

The rearrangement uses TRBV13 and TRBJ2-7; maybe TRBD1 (5 bases). Between the trimmed V and J ends, which lost 5 bases and 0 bases, there was a span of 11 bases. The CDR3 has 14 residues. The germline V gene has CDR1 PRHDT and CDR2 FYEKMQ (reference sequence). The DNA for the CDR3 is TGTGCCAGCAGCCCCGACAGAGTCTCCTACGAGCAGTACTTC. Amino acids: CASSPDRVSYEQYF.